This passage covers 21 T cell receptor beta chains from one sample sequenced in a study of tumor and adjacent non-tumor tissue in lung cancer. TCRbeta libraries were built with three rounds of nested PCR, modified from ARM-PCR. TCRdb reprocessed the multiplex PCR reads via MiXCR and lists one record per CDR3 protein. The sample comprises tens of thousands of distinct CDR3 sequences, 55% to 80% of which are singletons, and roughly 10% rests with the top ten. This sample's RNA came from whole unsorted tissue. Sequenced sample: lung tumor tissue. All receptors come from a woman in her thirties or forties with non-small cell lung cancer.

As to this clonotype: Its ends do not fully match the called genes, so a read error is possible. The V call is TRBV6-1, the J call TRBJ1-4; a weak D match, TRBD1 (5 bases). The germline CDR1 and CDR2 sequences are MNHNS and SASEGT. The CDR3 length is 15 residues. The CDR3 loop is CASGDPTGAGENLFF. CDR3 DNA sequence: TGTGCCAGCGGCGACCCTACAGGTGCTGGTGAAAATCTGTTTTTT.

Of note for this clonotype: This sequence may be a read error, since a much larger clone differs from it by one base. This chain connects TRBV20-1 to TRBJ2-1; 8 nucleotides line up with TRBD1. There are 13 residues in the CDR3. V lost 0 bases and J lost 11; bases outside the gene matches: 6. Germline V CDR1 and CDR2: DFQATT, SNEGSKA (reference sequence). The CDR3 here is CSARDEGQGKQFF. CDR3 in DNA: TGCAGTGCTAGAGATGAAGGACAGGGCAAGCAGTTCTTC.

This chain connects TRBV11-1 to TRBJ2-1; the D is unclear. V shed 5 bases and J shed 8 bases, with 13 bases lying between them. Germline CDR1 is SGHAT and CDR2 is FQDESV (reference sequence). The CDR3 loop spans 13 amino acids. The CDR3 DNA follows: TGTGCCAGCAGCCGAAACGGGTACGATGAGCAGTTCTTC. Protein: CASSRNGYDEQFF. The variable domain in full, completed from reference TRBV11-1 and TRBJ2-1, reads EAEVAQSPRYKITEKSQAVAFWCDPISGHATLYWYRQILGQGPELLVQFQDESVVDDSQLPKDRFSAERLKGVDSTLKIQPAELGDSAMYLCASSRNGYDEQFFGPGTRLTVL.

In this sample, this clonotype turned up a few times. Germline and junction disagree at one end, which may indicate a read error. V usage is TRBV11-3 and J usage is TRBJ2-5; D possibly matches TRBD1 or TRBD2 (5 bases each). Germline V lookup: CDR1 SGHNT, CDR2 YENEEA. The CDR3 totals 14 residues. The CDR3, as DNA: TGTGCCAACAGCCTTCGGGACGGAGAAGAGATCCAGTACTTC. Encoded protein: CANSLRDGEEIQYF.

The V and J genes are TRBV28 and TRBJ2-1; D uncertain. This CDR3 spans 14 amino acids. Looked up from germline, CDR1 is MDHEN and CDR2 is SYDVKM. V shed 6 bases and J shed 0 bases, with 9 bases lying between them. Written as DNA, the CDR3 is TGTGCCAGCAGGATGGGTTACTCCTACAATGAGCAGTTCTTC. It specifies CASRMGYSYNEQFF. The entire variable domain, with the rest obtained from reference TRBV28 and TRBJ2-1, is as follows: DVKVTQSSRYLVKRTGEKVFLECVQDMDHENMFWYRQDPGLGLRLIYFSYDVKMKEKGDIPEGYSVSREKKERFSLILESASTNQTSMYLCASRMGYSYNEQFFGPGTRLTVL.

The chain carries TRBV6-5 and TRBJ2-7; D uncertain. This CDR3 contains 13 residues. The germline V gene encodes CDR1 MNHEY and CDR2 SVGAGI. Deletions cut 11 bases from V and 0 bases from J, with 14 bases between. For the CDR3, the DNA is TGTGCCTGTACGGCGGCGAGCTCCTACGAGCAGTACTTC. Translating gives CACTAASSYEQYF.

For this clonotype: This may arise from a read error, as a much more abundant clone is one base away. This chain's CDR3 is CVSSSPPSYGYTF. The CDR3 DNA reads as TGCGTCAGCAGCTCCCCTCCAAGCTATGGCTACACCTTC. The chain combines TRBV5-1 with TRBJ1-2; D unresolved. The CDR3 has 13 residues. Germline V gene lookup returns CDR1 SGHRS and CDR2 YFSETQ.

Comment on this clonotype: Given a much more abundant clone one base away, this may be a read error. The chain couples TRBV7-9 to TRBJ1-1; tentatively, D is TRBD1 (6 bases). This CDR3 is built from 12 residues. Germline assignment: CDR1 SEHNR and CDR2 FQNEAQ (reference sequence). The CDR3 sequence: CVSSGGGHEAFF. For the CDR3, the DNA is TGTGTCAGCAGCGGGGGGGGGCATGAAGCTTTCTTT.

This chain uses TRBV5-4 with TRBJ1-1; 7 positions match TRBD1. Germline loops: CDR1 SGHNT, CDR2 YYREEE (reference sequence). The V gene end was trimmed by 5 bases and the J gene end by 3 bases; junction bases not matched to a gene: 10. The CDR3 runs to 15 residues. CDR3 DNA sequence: TGTGCCAGCAGTGGACGTTTAGGGGGCGACACTGAAGCTTTCTTT. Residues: CASSGRLGGDTEAFF.

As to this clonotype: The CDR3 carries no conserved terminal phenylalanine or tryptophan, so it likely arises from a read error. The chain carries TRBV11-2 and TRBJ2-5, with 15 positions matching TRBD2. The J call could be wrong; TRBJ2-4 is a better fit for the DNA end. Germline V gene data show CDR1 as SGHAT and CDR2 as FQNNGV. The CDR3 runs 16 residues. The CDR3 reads CDSSPGTSGGKGIQYI. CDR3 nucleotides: TGTGACAGCAGTCCGGGGACTAGCGGGGGGAAGGGCATTCAGTACATC.

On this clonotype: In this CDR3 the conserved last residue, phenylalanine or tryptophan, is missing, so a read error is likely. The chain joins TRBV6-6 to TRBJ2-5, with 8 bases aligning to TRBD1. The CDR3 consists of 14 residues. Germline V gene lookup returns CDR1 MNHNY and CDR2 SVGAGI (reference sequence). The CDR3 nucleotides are TGTGACAGCAGAGCAGGGGGCGCCGGGGAGACCCAGTACTTA. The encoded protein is CDSRAGGAGETQYL.

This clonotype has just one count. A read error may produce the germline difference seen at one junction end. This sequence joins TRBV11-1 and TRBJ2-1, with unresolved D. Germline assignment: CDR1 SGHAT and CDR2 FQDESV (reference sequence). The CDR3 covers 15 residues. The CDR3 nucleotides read TGTGCCAGCAATTTATGGGTGGTAGATTACAATGAGCAGTTCTTT. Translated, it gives CASNLWVVDYNEQFF. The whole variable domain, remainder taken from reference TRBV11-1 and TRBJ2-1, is EAEVAQSPRYKITEKSQAVAFWCDPISGHATLYWYRQILGQGPELLVQFQDESVVDDSQLPKDRFSAERLKGVDSTLKIQPAELGDSAMYLCASNLWVVDYNEQFFGPGTRLTVL.

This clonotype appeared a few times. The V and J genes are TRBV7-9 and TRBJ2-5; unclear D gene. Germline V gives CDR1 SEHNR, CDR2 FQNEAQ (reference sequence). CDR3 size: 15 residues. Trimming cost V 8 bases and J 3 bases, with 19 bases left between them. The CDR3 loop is CASGPTLGREETQYF. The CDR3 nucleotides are TGTGCCAGCGGCCCGACCTTAGGCAGAGAAGAGACCCAGTACTTC.

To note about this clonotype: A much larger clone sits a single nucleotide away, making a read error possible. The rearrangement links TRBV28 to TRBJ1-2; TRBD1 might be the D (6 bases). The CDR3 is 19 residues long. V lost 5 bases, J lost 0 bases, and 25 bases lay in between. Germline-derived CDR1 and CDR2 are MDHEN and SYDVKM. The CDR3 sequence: CASSRGTPGTWASNYGYTF. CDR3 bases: TGTGCCAGCAGTAGAGGAACCCCGGGGACATGGGCCTCTAACTATGGCTACACCTTC.

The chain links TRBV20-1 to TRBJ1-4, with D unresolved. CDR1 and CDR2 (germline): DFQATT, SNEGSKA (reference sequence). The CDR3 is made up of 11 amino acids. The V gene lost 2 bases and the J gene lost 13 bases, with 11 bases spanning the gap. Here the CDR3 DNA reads TGCAGTGCTAGACCCGATAGGAGACTGTTTTTT. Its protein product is CSARPDRRLFF.

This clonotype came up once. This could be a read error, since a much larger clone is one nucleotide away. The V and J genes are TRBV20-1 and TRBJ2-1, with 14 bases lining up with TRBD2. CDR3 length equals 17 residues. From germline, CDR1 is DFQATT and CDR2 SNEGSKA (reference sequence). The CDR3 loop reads CSARGPGLAGETNERFF. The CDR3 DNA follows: TGCAGTGCTAGGGGACCGGGACTAGCGGGAGAAACGAATGAGCGGTTCTTC.

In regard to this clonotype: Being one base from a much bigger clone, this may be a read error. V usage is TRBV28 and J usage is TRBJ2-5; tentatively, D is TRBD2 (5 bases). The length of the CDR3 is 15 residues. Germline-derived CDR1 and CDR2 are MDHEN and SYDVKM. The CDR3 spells CASSLFREWGETHYF. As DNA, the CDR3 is TGTGCCAGCAGTTTATTTAGGGAATGGGGAGAGACCCATTACTTC. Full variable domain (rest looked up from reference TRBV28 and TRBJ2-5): DVKVTQSSRYLVKRTGEKVFLECVQDMDHENMFWYRQDPGLGLRLIYFSYDVKMKEKGDIPEGYSVSREKKERFSLILESASTNQTSMYLCASSLFREWGETHYFGPGTRLLVL.

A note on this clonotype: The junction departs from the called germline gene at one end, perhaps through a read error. CDR3 loop: CTSSLRGGGNYEQYF. CDR3 in DNA: TGTACCAGCAGTTTACGGGGTGGGGGAAACTACGAGCAGTACTTT. The rearrangement joins TRBV12-3 or TRBV12-4 to TRBJ2-7; TRBD1 or TRBD2 may be the D gene (5 bases each). The CDR3 is made up of 15 amino acids.

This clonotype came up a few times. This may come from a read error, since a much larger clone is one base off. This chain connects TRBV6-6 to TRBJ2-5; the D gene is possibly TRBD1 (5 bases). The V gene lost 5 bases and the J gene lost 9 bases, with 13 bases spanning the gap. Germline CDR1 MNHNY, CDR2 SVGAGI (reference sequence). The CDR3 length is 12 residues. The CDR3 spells CASSDNQGPQYF. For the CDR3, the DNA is TGTGCCAGCAGTGACAACCAGGGCCCCCAGTACTTC.

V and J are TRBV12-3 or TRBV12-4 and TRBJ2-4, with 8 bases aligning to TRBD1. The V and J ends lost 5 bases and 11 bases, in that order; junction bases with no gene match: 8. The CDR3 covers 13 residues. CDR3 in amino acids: CASSKRQGKVQYF. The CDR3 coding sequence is TGTGCCAGCAGTAAGAGACAGGGGAAGGTTCAGTACTTC.

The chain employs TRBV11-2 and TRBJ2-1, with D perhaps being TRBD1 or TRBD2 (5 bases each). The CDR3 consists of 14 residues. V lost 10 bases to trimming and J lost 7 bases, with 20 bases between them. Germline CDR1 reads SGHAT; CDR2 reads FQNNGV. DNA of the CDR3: TGTGCCATCTCCCGGACGGGGACCGAGAATGAGCAGTTCTTC. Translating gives CAISRTGTENEQFF.